Presented here are 14 T cell receptor beta chains from one specimen sequenced in a study of shared clonotypes between healthy human individuals. The naive CD8 population came from CD45RO-negative cells selected for CCR7, without terminally differentiated effector memory CD45RA+ cells. Clones were read by immunoSEQ multiplex PCR, and TCRdb kept only the in-frame ones, dropping some. Of about 820,000 clones listed, more than 85% were seen once; the top ten hold around 24%. Sequencing was performed on naive CD8+ T cells sorted from blood. Receptors were obtained from a man aged 30 to 39 in good health.

This sequence joins TRBV29-1 and TRBJ2-3, with TRBD2 identical over 7 bases. Germline V lookup: CDR1 SQVTM, CDR2 ANQGSEA. The CDR3 is 15 residues long. V shed 1 base and J 0 bases; nucleotides not matched to a gene: 4. The CDR3 here is CSVEGLADSTDTQYF. The CDR3 bases are TGCAGCGTTGAAGGCCTAGCGGATAGCACAGATACGCAGTATTTT.

For this clone: The identical CDR3 is also encoded by other nucleotide sequences in the sample. The chain has TRBV10-1 and TRBJ2-7, with D hard to call. Germline-derived CDR1 and CDR2 are WNHNN and SYGVQD (reference sequence). Between the trimmed V and J ends, which lost 0 bases and 4 bases, there was a span of 7 bases. The CDR3 loop spans 13 amino acids. The CDR3 here is CASSESSSYEQYF. The CDR3 DNA reads TGCGCCAGCAGTGAGTCGTCTAGTTACGAGCAGTACTTC.

About this clone: Other DNA sequences of this sample code for an identical CDR3. The chain links TRBV27 to TRBJ2-7; D uncertain. This CDR3 spans 13 amino acids. Trimming left V 2 bases short and J 3 bases short, with 8 bases between. The germline V gene encodes CDR1 MNHEY and CDR2 SMNVEV (reference sequence). CDR3 protein: CASSLGRSYEQYF. CDR3 bases: TGTGCCAGCAGTTTAGGAAGAAGCTACGAGCAGTACTTC.

The genes are TRBV7-9 and TRBJ2-3; D call uncertain. V lost 1 base and J lost 2, with 10 bases in between. Germline CDR1 SEHNR, CDR2 FQNEAQ (reference sequence). The CDR3 has 15 residues. CDR3 sequence (DNA): TGTGCCAGCAGCTTAGTGGAACAGACCACAGATACGCAGTATTTT. The encoded protein is CASSLVEQTTDTQYF.

V usage is TRBV28 and J usage is TRBJ2-3, with D perhaps TRBD1 or TRBD2 (5 bases each). Germline loops: CDR1 MDHEN, CDR2 SYDVKM. The CDR3 consists of 15 residues. Deletions cut 2 bases from V and 1 base from J, with 10 bases between. The CDR3 here is CASSLPGDGTDTQYF. The CDR3 coding sequence is TGTGCCAGCAGTTTACCCGGGGACGGCACAGATACGCAGTATTTT.

This sequence joins TRBV6-5 and TRBJ2-2; no clear D gene. This CDR3 is 14 amino acids long. V lost 5 bases and J 3 bases, leaving 10 bases between the germline ends. Germline CDR1 MNHEY, CDR2 SVGAGI. In DNA form, the CDR3 reads TGTGCCAGCAGTAAGACGGGTTACACCGGGGAGCTGTTTTTT. It specifies CASSKTGYTGELFF.

This clone has just a few counts. This chain links TRBV28 with TRBJ1-2; weak D call: TRBD1 (5 bases). Germline loops: CDR1 MDHEN, CDR2 SYDVKM. The CDR3 covers 13 residues. V was trimmed by 2 bases and J by 4 bases, leaving 8 bases between them. The CDR3 DNA reads as TGTGCCAGCAGTTTAGTACAGGCCTATGGCTACACCTTC. This codes for CASSLVQAYGYTF.

This chain uses TRBV28 with TRBJ2-4, with 8 bases aligning to TRBD2. This CDR3 is built from 19 residues. The junction had 13 bases not matched to a gene; V was cut back by 2 bases and J by 1 base. Per the germline V gene, CDR1 is MDHEN and CDR2 is SYDVKM. The CDR3 spells CASSLGTSARSWAKNIQYF. CDR3 coding DNA: TGTGCCAGCAGTTTAGGGACTAGTGCTAGGAGTTGGGCCAAAAACATTCAGTACTTC.

V gene TRBV1 combines with J gene TRBJ1-2. TRBV1 is flagged as a pseudogene. CDR3 size: 14 residues. As DNA, the CDR3 is TGCACCAGCAGCCCATGCCGGCGGGTGTGGGGCTACACCTTC. Translated, it gives CTSSPCRRVWGYTF.

This rearrangement joins TRBV10-3 to TRBJ2-7, with D possibly matching TRBD1 (5 bases). CDR3 length: 12 amino acids. The V and J ends lost 5 bases and 5 bases respectively, with 10 bases between them. Germline loops: CDR1 ENHRY, CDR2 SYGVKD. CDR3 coding DNA: TGTGCCATCAGTTACGACAGCAACGAGCAGTACTTC. It specifies CAISYDSNEQYF.

The V call is TRBV6-6, the J call TRBJ1-1; D is ambiguous. The CDR3 contains 10 residues. Trimming stripped 5 bases from V and 6 bases from J, with 4 bases between. The V gene's germline CDR1 is MNHNY and CDR2 SVGAGI (reference sequence). This CDR3 is CASSASEAFF. In nucleotides, the CDR3 is TGTGCCAGCAGTGCCTCTGAAGCTTTCTTT.

The chain employs TRBV5-4 and TRBJ2-7; D may correspond to TRBD1 or TRBD2 (6 bases each). V lost 4 bases and J 6 bases, leaving 17 bases between the germline ends. Germline CDR1 is SGHNT and CDR2 is YYREEE (reference sequence). The CDR3 has 14 residues. CDR3 in DNA: TGTGCCAGCAGCCAAGATCGTGGGGGGCCCGAGCAGTACTTC. It codes for CASSQDRGGPEQYF.

The gene calls are TRBV7-3 and TRBJ2-5; TRBD2 is a possible D gene (7 bases). The V gene's germline CDR1 is SGHTA and CDR2 FQGTGA. The CDR3 runs 15 residues. Trimming shortened V by 6 bases and J by 2 bases, and 16 bases separated the two germline ends. The CDR3 loop reads CASSPLGGAQETQYF. The CDR3 DNA is TGTGCCAGCAGTCCCTTGGGGGGGGCTCAAGAGACCCAGTACTTC.

This CDR3 reads CASSLVRRGRNEQFF. The CDR3, as DNA: TGTGCCAGCAGCTTAGTCCGTCGGGGTAGGAATGAGCAGTTCTTC. V usage is TRBV7-3 and J usage is TRBJ2-1; TRBD2 might be the D (5 bases). The V end was cut by 2 bases, the J end by 7 bases, with 15 bases between. The germline V gene encodes CDR1 SGHTA and CDR2 FQGTGA. The CDR3 totals 15 residues.